This T cell receptor (beta chain) was recorded in a study of Ad26.COV2.S vaccination and SARS-CoV-2 variants. Study-level findings and limits: Vaccinated individuals (as opposed to placebo recipients) had higher spike-specific TCR breadth. The TCR breadth and depth analyses may have understated or missed part of the total T cell responses.

The protocol was immunoSEQ multiplex PCR, while the TCRdb copy is restricted to in-frame clones and leaves out a portion. The table shows 380,000 or so clones, with roughly 90% occurring only once. Treatment denoted: some 20 received Ad26.COV2.S at low or high dose, single or two shots; a few received placebo; per-sample allocation not given. Collection of the samples took place on day 63 after the first injection of vaccine or placebo. Recruitment in Boston yielded a donor of adult age, 18-55 years. SARS-CoV-2 spike from the Wuhan strain was encoded by the vaccine, an Ad26 vector. From germline, CDR1 is SGHRS and CDR2 YFSETQ. The V gene end was trimmed by 7 bases and the J gene end by 3 bases; junction bases not matched to a gene: 4. The CDR3 spans 13 residues. Of note for this clone: Its specificity is not known.

The input for sequencing was peripheral blood, taken in a trial of Ad26.COV2.S vaccine versus placebo. The clonotype was recovered from a person between 18 and 59 years old who received the Ad26.COV2.S COVID-19 vaccine or a placebo. V usage is TRBV5-1 and J usage is TRBJ2-7; TRBD1 aligns across 10 bases. The CDR3 sequence: CASGGTGVYEQYF. CDR3 bases: TGCGCCAGCGGGGGGACAGGGGTCTACGAGCAGTACTTC.